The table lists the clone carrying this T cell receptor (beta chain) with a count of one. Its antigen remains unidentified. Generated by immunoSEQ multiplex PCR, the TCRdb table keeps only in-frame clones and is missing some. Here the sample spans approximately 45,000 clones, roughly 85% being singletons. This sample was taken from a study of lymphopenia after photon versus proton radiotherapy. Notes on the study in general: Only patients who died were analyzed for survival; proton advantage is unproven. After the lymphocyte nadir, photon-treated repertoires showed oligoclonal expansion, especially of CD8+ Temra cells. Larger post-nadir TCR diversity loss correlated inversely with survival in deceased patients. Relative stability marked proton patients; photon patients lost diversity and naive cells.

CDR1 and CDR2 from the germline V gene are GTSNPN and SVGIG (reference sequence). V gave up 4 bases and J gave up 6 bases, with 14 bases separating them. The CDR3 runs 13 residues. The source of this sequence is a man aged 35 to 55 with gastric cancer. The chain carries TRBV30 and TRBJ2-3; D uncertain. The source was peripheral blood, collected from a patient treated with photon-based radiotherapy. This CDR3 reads CAWNPSPFDTQYF. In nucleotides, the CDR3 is TGTGCCTGGAACCCCAGTCCGTTTGATACGCAGTATTTT.